The entry below describes one T cell receptor beta chain. Its matching antigen is unknown. The data were taken from a study of Ad26.COV2.S vaccination and SARS-CoV-2 variants. Whole-study findings and limits: Non-spike TCR breadth showed similarity between vaccine and placebo recipients.

TCRdb keeps only in-frame clones here, not all; method: immunoSEQ multiplex PCR. The table has some 460,000 clones, roughly 87% seen once; the top ten hold about 1.5%. Germline values: CDR1 SEHNR, CDR2 FQNEAQ (reference sequence). J gave up 8 bases and V 7 bases, and 5 bases lay outside the gene matches. The CDR3 is 12 residues long. Treatment meaning: over 15 received Ad26.COV2.S at low or high dose, single or two shots; 5 received placebo; per-sample allocation not given. The samples were gathered on day 63 after the first injection of vaccine or placebo. Sequenced material: peripheral blood, taken in a trial of Ad26.COV2.S vaccine versus placebo. V gene TRBV7-9 combines with J gene TRBJ2-4; 7 bases agree with TRBD1. This clonotype was obtained from a person aged 18 to 65 who received the Ad26.COV2.S COVID-19 vaccine or a placebo. Here the CDR3 DNA reads TGTGCCAGCACCAAAGGACAGGACATTCAGTACTTC. Encoded protein: CASTKGQDIQYF.